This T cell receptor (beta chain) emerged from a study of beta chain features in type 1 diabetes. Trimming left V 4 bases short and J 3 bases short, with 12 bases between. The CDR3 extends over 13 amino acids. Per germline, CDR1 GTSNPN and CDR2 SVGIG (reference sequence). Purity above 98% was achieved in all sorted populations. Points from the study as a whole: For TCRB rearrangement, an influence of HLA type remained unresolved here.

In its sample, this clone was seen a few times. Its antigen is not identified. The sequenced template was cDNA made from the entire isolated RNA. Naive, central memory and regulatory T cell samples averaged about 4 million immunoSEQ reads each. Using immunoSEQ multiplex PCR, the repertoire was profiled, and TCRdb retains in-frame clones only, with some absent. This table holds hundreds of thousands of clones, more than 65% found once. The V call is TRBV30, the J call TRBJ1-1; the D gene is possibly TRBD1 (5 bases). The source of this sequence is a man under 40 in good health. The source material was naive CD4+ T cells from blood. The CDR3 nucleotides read TGTGCCTGGAATGGCAGGGTGGACACTGAAGCTTTCTTT. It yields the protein CAWNGRVDTEAFF. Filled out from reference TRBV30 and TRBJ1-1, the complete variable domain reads SQTIHQWPATLVQPVGSPLSLECTVEGTSNPNLYWYRQAAGRGLQLLFYSVGIGQISSEVPQNLSASRPQDRQFILSSKKLLLSDSGFYLCAWNGRVDTEAFFGQGTRLTVV.